This TCR beta chain was found in a study of blood T cell repertoires in COVID-19. About the research overall: From the United States, Italy and Spain came samples of acute and convalescent COVID-19.

The table came from immunoSEQ multiplex PCR; TCRdb's copy has only in-frame clones and leaves some out. The repertoire holds roughly 250,000 clones, with about 89% as singletons. The CDR3 sequence is 12 residues long. Germline V gene sequence: CDR1 WNHNN, CDR2 SYGVQD (reference sequence). The ends were cut back, 5 bases at V and 5 bases at J, with 9 bases in the middle. The sample taken for sequencing was peripheral blood. The rearrangement uses TRBV10-1 and TRBJ2-5; no reliable D call. This clonotype was obtained from a man aged 25-45 years with acute or convalescent COVID-19. The CDR3 DNA is TGCGCCAGCAGTCCGAGTTGGGAGACCCAGTACTTC. This gives the protein CASSPSWETQYF.